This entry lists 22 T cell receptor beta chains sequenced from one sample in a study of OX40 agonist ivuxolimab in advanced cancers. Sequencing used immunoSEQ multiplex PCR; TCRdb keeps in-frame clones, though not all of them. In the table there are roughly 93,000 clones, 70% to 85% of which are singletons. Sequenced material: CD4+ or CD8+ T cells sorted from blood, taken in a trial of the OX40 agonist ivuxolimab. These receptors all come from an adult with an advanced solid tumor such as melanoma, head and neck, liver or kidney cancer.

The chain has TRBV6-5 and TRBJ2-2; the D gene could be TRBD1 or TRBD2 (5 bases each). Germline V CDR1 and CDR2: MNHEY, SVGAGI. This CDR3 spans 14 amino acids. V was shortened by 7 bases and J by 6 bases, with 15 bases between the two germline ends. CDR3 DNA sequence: TGTGCCAGCAACCGGGACCATTCGCCCGGGGAGCTGTTTTTT. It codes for CASNRDHSPGELFF.

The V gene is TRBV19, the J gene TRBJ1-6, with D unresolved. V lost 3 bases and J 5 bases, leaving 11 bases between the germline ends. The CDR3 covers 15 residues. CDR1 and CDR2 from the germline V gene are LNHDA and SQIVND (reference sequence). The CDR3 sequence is CASSIGQVNNSPLHF. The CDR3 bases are TGTGCCAGTAGTATTGGGCAGGTGAATAATTCACCCCTCCACTTT.

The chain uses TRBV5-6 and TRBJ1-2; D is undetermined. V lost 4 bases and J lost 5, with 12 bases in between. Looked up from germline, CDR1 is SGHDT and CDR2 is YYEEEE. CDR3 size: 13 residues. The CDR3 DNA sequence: TGTGCCAGCAGCGCAACAGAACTATATGGCTACACCTTC. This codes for CASSATELYGYTF.

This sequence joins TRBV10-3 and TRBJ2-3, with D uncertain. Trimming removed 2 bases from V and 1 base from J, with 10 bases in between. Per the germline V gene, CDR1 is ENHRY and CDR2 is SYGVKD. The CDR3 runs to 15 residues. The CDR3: CAISEQPGGTDTQYF. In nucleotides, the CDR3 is TGTGCCATCAGTGAGCAGCCGGGTGGCACAGATACGCAGTATTTT.

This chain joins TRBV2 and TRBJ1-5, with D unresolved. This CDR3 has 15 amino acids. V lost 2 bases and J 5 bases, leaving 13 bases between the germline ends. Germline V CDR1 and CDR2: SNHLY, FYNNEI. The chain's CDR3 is CASSEWRVPDQPQHF. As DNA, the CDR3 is TGTGCCAGCAGTGAATGGAGGGTCCCCGATCAGCCCCAGCATTTT.

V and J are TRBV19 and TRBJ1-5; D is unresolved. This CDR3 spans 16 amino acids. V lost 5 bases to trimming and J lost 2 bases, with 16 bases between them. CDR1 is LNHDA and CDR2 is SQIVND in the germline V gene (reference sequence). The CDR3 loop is CASSLAGAIGNQPQHF. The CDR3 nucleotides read TGTGCCAGTAGTCTCGCAGGCGCAATCGGCAATCAGCCCCAGCATTTT.

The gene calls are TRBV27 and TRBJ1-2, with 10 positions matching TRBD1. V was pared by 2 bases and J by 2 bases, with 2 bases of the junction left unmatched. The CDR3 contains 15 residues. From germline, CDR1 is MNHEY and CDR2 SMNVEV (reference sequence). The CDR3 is CASSLTGQGNYGYTF. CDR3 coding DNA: TGTGCCAGCAGTTTAACGGGACAGGGGAACTATGGCTACACCTTC.

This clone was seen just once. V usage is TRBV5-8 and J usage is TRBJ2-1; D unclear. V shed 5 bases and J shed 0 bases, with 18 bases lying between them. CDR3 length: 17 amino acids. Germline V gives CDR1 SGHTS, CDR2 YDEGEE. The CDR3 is CASSKPIGSSSYNEQFF. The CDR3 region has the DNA TGTGCCAGCAGTAAACCAATAGGTTCCAGCTCCTACAATGAGCAGTTCTTC.

The CDR3: CASSWDGSYEQYF. The CDR3 DNA sequence: TGCGCCAGCAGCTGGGACGGCTCCTACGAGCAGTACTTC. V and J are TRBV5-1 and TRBJ2-7; D possibly matches TRBD1 or TRBD2 (5 bases each). The V and J ends lost 3 bases and 0 bases respectively, with 7 bases between them. From germline, CDR1 is SGHRS and CDR2 YFSETQ. The CDR3 sequence is 13 residues long.

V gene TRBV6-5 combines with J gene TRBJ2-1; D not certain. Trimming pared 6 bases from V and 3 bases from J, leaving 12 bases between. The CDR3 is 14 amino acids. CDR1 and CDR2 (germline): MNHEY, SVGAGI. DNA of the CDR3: TGTGCCAGCAGCCCGGACCCGAACTACAATGAGCAGTTCTTC. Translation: CASSPDPNYNEQFF.

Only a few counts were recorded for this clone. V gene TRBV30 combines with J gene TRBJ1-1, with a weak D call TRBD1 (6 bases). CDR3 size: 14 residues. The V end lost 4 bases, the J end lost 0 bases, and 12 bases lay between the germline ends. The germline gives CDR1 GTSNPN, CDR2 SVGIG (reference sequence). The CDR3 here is CAWNEGQMNTEAFF. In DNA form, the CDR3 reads TGTGCCTGGAACGAAGGACAGATGAACACTGAAGCTTTCTTT.

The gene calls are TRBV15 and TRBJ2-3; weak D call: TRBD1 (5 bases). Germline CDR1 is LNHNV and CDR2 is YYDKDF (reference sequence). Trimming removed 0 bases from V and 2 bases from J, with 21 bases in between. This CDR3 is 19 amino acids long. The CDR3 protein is CATSREQQVGWGYTDTQYF. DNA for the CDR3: TGTGCCACCAGCAGAGAACAACAGGTTGGGTGGGGTTACACAGATACGCAGTATTTT.

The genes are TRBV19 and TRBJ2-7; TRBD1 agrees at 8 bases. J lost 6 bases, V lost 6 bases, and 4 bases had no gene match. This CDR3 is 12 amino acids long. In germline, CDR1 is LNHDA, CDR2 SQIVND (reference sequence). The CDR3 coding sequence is TGTGCCAGTAGCCGGACAGGGACCGAGCAGTACTTC. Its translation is CASSRTGTEQYF.

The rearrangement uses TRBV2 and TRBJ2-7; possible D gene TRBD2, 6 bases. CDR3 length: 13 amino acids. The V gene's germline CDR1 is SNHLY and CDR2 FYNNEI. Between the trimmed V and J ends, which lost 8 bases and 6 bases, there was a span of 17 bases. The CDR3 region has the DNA TGTGCCAGCGGAGGGACTGCCAGATTCGAGCAGTACTTC. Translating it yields CASGGTARFEQYF.

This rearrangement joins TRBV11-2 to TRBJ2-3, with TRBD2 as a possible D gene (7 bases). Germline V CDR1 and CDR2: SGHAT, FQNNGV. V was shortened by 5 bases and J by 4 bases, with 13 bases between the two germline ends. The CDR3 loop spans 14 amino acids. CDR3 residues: CASSPGGLADTQYF. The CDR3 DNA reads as TGTGCCAGCAGCCCGGGGGGCCTTGCAGATACGCAGTATTTT.

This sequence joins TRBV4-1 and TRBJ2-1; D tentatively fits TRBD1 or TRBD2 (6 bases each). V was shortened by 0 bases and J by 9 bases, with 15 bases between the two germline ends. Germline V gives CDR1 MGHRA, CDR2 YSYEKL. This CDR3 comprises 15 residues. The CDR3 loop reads CASSQEGGRAGEQFF. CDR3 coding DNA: TGCGCCAGCAGCCAAGAGGGGGGCAGGGCGGGTGAGCAGTTCTTC.

CDR3 region: CASSEGGSYNEQFF. The CDR3 region has the DNA TGTGCCAGCAGTGAAGGGGGAAGCTACAATGAGCAGTTCTTC. The chain carries TRBV2 and TRBJ2-1, with unresolved D. The germline V gene has CDR1 SNHLY and CDR2 FYNNEI. Trimming removed 1 base at V and 3 bases at J, with 7 bases between. This CDR3 comprises 14 residues.

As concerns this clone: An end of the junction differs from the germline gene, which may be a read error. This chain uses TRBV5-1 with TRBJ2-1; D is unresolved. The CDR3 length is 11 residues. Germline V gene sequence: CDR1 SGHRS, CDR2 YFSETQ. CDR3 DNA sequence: TGCGCCAGCAGCTCCTTCAATGAGCAGTTCTTC. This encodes CASSSFNEQFF. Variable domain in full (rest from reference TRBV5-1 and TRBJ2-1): KAGVTQTPRYLIKTRGQQVTLSCSPISGHRSVSWYQQTPGQGLQFLFEYFSETQRNKGNFPGRFSGRQFSNSRSEMNVSTLELGDSALYLCASSSFNEQFFGPGTRLTVL.

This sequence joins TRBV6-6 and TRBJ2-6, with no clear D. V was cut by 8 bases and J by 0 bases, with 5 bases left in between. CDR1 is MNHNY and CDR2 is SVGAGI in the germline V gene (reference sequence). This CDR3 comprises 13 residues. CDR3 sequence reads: CASFGSGANVLTF. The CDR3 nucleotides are TGTGCCAGCTTCGGCTCTGGGGCCAACGTCCTGACTTTC.

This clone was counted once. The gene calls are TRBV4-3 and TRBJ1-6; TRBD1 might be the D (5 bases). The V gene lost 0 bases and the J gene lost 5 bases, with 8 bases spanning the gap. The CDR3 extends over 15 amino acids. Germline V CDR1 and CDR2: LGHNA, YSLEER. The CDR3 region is CASSQDNRNNSPLHF. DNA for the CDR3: TGCGCCAGCAGCCAAGATAACAGGAATAATTCACCCCTCCACTTT.

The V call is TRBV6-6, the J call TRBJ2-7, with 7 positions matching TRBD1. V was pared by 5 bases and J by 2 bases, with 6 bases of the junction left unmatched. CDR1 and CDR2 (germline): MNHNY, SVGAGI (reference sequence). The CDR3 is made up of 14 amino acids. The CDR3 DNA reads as TGTGCCAGCAGTGGATCGGGACAGACCTACGAGCAGTACTTC. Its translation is CASSGSGQTYEQYF.

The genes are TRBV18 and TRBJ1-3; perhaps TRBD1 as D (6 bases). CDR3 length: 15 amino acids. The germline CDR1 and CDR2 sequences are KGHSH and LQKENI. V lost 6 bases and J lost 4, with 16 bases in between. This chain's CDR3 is CASSPPQGYGNTIYF. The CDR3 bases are TGTGCCAGCTCTCCGCCCCAGGGGTACGGAAACACCATATATTTT. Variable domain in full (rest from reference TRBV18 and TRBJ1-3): NAGVMQNPRHLVRRRGQEARLRCSPMKGHSHVYWYRQLPEEGLKFMVYLQKENIIDESGMPKERFSAEFPKEGPSILRIQQVVRGDSAAYFCASSPPQGYGNTIYFGEGSWLTVV.